This TCR beta chain is drawn from a study of cytomegalovirus exposure and HLA in healthy donors (dated by TCRdb to 2017 to 2019). Concerning the study at large: An earlier analysis of approximately 550 of the donors reported about 290 Gb of sequence data and approximately 110 million unique TCR beta sequences from 150 million to 200 million T cells. About 280 gigabases of sequencing data and around 80 million unique TCR sequences made up an early release that covered under 750 HLA-typed donors. Of the approximately 400 genotyped donors, about 80% fell in the genetic ancestry cluster associated with self-reported Caucasian donors. The aim of the study was to test whether cataloging public T cell receptors could identify signatures of past pathogen exposure. The T cell repertoires of several hundred subjects were profiled by immunosequencing and related to cytomegalovirus serostatus. Along with the approximately 700-subject first cohort, a separate validation cohort of some 130 different subjects was used. To predict cytomegalovirus infection status, the study brought together high-throughput TCR immunosequencing, statistical association of individual TCRs with disease status, and machine learning. In a later analysis, previously published TCR beta repertoires from several hundred donors were re-analyzed and high-resolution HLA genotyping was added so that TCR occurrence patterns could be studied. Rather than using new phenotypic data, the later analysis identified candidate immune exposures from TCR beta sequences and from how often those sequences occurred across donors. To decide whether each TCR beta V gene segment behaved as functional or pseudogenic, an earlier analysis of fewer than 750 of the donors relied on high-throughput TCR beta sequencing. Donor age, sex, ethnicity and CMV serostatus were collected together with the repertoire data. A later genetic analysis took genome-wide SNP genotypes for about three fifths of the 666 donors and used that subset as a discovery cohort. Every repertoire in the discovery cohort had been generated on one and the same sequencing platform. Both class I and class II loci were covered by HLA typing, at four-digit resolution. The number of typed donors differed by locus: roughly 629-640 for A, B, C, DRB1 and DQB1; approximately 540 for DQA1; over 600 for DPA1; and around 450 for DPB1. Four to six DR-DQ haplotypes were handled as single units for association and clustering, since linkage in the cohort was strong. Among 300 to 500 genotyped donors of the cohort, an average of approximately 240,000 unique TCR beta nucleotide sequences was sequenced per donor, of which about 19% were non-productive. Overall study results and their limits: Because HLA typing was unavailable for some donors at each locus, only the typed subset was used in association tests. Compared with the roughly 720-donor mean, donors in an Asian-associated ancestry cluster had fewer N-insertions in productive TCRs, according to a later genetic analysis. The study listed over 150 TCR beta chains as associated with cytomegalovirus. A few of the identified cytomegalovirus-associated TCR beta chains were confirmed in vitro to be specific for cytomegalovirus antigens. Sequencing depth was assumed to be roughly uniform across donors in the presence/absence analyses, though that assumption may not hold. In a later analysis, HLA-associated TCR beta chains showed more clonal expansion and lower generation probabilities than non-associated chains that were equally common. While some public TCRs were present in many individuals, most TCR sequences turned up only very rarely across donors. At a false discovery rate of 0.05, a later analysis linked approximately 18,000 TCR beta sequences to specific HLA alleles. The sequencing pipeline was judged likely to have produced a cluster of highly shared sequence variants as a technical artifact. According to the authors, the approach could potentially be generalized to other disease states and immunological phenotypes. Linkage disequilibrium might explain the correlated functional status among segregating V segments, but an unknown experimental factor could not be excluded. In a later analysis, most CMV-associated TCR beta chains were found to appear HLA-restricted, with HLA associations seemingly driven largely by CMV exposure. According to a later analysis, TCR association rates differed among HLA loci, with DRB1 alleles showing the most associated TCRs and HLA-C alleles showing the fewest. CMV serostatus was the only immune exposure information available for the cohort. According to a later analysis, parvovirus B19, influenza, CMV and Epstein-Barr virus appeared linked to several top co-occurrence clusters. When HLA alleles, especially DR and DQ, strongly co-occurred, attributing TCR associations to individual alleles was difficult. In this cohort, only TCR beta chains were sequenced, and detectable features were limited by the absence of alpha or paired-chain data. Cytomegalovirus status was reported to be diagnosed by the classifier with high specificity and sensitivity in both the original and validation cohorts. In an earlier analysis of some 500 of the donors, most TCR beta V segments were observed in productive rearrangements about 87% or about 30% of the time, broadly matching IMGT annotations. An association between a missense DCLRE1C variant and V-gene and J-gene trimming of TCR beta chains was found in a later genetic analysis and replicated in an independent cohort. Because counts were too low, more than 15 rarely observed V segments, including chromosome 9 orphons, were excluded from the earlier analysis of some 540 of the donors. A further reported finding was that TCR beta sequences accurately predicted the HLA-A and HLA-B alleles for most subjects in the first cohort.

Remarks on this clone: The clone's antigen remains unknown. The sample holds no much larger clone one base away, and base qualities are not on file.

The cohort comprised some 680 healthy bone marrow donors. At the time of sampling, all cohort members were nominally healthy, though unrecorded immune exposures were likely present. The donor was CMV seronegative and belonged to the group of 352 seronegative cohort members. A peripheral blood sample was collected from each donor, and TCR beta sequencing was performed on peripheral blood mononuclear cells. Genomic DNA was extracted from the blood cell samples with the Qiagen DNeasy Blood Extraction Kit. The method was the immunoSEQ multiplex PCR assay. For the multiplex PCR, a mixture combining 60 forward primers for TCR Vbeta segments and 13 reverse primers for TCR Jbeta segments was used. Amplification of the CDR3 region of rearranged TCR beta genes was performed with a multiplex PCR assay on genomic DNA. The amplified TCR beta libraries were sequenced on the Illumina HiSeq System as 87-base-pair reads. Turning to the authors' computational methods: A later analysis tallied roughly 80 million unique TCR beta chains across the 550 to 850 repertoires, and about 12 million of those chains were shared by two or more donors. A nearest-neighbor algorithm error-corrected the raw reads and collapsed the reads into unique sequences, merging closely related sequences to remove PCR and sequencing errors. CDR3 sequences were aligned to IMGT reference sequences to assign V, D and J gene segments. For a sequence to be retained, at least a six-nucleotide match to both a V gene segment and a J gene segment was required. Rearrangements were classified as productive when the CDR3 lacked stop codons and remained in frame with V and J, and all other rearrangements were classified as non-productive. Following IMGT convention, CDR3 was defined as the stretch from the second conserved V-encoded cysteine up to the conserved J-encoded phenylalanine. The earlier analysis of about 530 of the donors excluded any sequence lacking an unambiguous match to a single V gene segment. An earlier analysis of a few hundred of the donors called V segments functional above 56.7% productive rearrangements and segregating when the between-donor standard deviation exceeded 5%. A statistical classification framework was built to diagnose cytomegalovirus status from the catalog of TCR beta chain sequences. A later analysis assigned V and J genes by comparing TCR nucleotide sequences with IMGT/GENE-DB human TR gene sequences. In a later analysis, CDR3 sequences and most-parsimonious VDJ recombination scenarios were assigned using the TCRdist pipeline. In a later analysis, each TCR beta chain was defined by its CDR3 amino acid sequence together with its V-gene family, and reads lacking a unique V-gene family were excluded. In a later analysis, nearly 600 highly shared, low-generation-probability nucleotide sequences were removed to address suspected cross-contamination and a sequencing artifact. A later analysis calculated a clonal expansion index for each public chain from normalized within-repertoire ranks of inferred template counts. In a later analysis, generation probabilities were computed with a VDJ recombination model fitted to out-of-frame rearrangements, and the resulting probabilities were checked against IGoR. Hypergeometric tests were used in a later analysis to score TCR-TCR, TCR-HLA and TCR-CMV co-occurrence, with a repertoire-size bias correction applied to the TCR pairs. In a later analysis, false discovery rates were estimated by permuting HLA or CMV assignments 20 times. In a later analysis, co-occurring TCRs were grouped with DBSCAN, and TCRdist sequence similarity was added when clustering was performed within HLA-allele-positive subsets. Co-occurrence clustering excluded repertoires with fewer than 30,000 or more than 120,000 public chains, plus five with anomalous nucleotide sharing. Here the immuneACCESS table is served through TCRdb, limited to in-frame sequences with V and J called. Missing clones are a known gap in these copies; in checked studies unresolved V genes cover under half, and the rest lacks a known reason. That table gives V, J and clone size, and the DNA gave D and trimming. A total of about 160,000 clones appear in this sample, about three quarters of them only once. The ten most abundant clones make up roughly 1.9% of the sample.

The sequenced sample consisted of PBMCs. The receptor was isolated from a female donor in good health and CMV-seronegative.

The CDR3 here reads CASSRGGAGGPLDYGYTF. The DNA reads TGTGCCAGCAGCCGGGGTGGGGCAGGGGGCCCGCTAGACTATGGCTACACCTTC. The chain couples TRBV11-2 to TRBJ1-2; 8 bases in the middle match TRBD1. As encoded in the germline V gene, CDR1 is SGHAT while CDR2 is FQNNGV. Clipping removes 5 bases from V and 3 bases from J, with 17 as the unmatched junction base count. The CDR3 numbers 18 residues from cysteine through phenylalanine. Kept here is only the CDR3 DNA, which spans 54 bases and is read in frame from base 1. Reference TRBV11-2 and TRBJ1-2 genes cover what lies past the CDR3, so the full variable domain is EAGVAQSPRYKIIEKRQSVAFWCNPISGHATLYWYQQILGQGPKLLIQFQNNGVVDDSQLPKDRFSAERLKGVDSTLKIQPAKLEDSAVYLCASSRGGAGGPLDYGYTFGSGTRLTVV.